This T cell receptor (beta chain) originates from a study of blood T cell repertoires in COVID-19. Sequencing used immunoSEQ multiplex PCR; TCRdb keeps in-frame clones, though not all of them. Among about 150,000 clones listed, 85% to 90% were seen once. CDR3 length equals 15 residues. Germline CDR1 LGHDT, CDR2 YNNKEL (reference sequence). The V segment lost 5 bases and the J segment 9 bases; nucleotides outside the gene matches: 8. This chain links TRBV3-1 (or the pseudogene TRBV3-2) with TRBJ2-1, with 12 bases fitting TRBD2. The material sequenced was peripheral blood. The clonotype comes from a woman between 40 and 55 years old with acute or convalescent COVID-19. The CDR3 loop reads CASSSRLAGDIEQFF. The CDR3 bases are TGTGCCAGCAGCTCAAGACTAGCGGGAGATATTGAGCAGTTCTTC.